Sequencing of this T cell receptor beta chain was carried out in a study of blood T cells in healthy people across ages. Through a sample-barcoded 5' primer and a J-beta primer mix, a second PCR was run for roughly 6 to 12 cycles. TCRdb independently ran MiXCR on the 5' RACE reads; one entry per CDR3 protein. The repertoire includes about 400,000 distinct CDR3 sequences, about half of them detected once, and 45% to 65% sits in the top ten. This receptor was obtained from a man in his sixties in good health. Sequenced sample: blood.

The CDR3 sequence: CASSSLGRDEQFF. The CDR3 nucleotides read TGTGCCAGCAGCTCACTCGGCCGGGATGAGCAGTTCTTC. This sequence joins TRBV5-5 and TRBJ2-1, with D unresolved. CDR1 and CDR2 from the germline V gene are SGHKS and YYEKEE (reference sequence). The V and J ends lost 3 bases and 8 bases respectively, with 12 bases between them. CDR3 size: 13 residues.